Below, one T cell receptor beta chain is given with its context. Its antigen is unidentified. Germline V gene lookup returns CDR1 WNHNN and CDR2 SYGVQD (reference sequence). Trimming removed 3 bases from V and 1 base from J, with 11 bases in between. The CDR3 is 15 residues long. These data originate in a study of T cell responses to AZD1222 COVID-19 vaccine. Study-level background: Timing groups of about 4 and about 12 weeks for second doses were pooled. General study points: The donor group comprised mostly white British people and more females; the analysis possibly underestimated clonal diversity. Only 5 or 6 AZD1222 recipients were seropositive at baseline. The breadth and depth of Spike-specific TCRs increased once two AZD1222 doses had been given.

Sequencing used immunoSEQ multiplex PCR; TCRdb keeps in-frame clones, though not all of them. Altogether around 140,000 clones are present, less than 95% being singletons, with the ten largest covering around 7%. This TCR was recovered from an adult in good health. This specimen was peripheral blood, taken on day 0 of AZD1222 vaccination. V and J are TRBV10-1 and TRBJ2-3; TRBD2 is a possible D gene (6 bases). The CDR3 sequence: CASSDAGGGTDTQYF. DNA of the CDR3: TGCGCCAGCAGTGACGCGGGCGGGGGCACAGATACGCAGTATTTT.